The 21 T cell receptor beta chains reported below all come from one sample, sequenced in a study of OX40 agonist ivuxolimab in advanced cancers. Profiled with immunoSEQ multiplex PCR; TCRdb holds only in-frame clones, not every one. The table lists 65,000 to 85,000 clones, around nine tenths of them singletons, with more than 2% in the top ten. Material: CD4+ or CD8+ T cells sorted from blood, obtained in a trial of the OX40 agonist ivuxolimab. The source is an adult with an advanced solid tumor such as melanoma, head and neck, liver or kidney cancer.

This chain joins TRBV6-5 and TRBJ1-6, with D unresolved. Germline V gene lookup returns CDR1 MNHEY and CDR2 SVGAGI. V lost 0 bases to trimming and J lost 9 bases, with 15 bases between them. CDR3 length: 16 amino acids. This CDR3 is CASSYSPGSTVSPLHF. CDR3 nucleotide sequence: TGTGCCAGCAGTTACTCGCCGGGGTCAACGGTTTCACCCCTCCACTTT.

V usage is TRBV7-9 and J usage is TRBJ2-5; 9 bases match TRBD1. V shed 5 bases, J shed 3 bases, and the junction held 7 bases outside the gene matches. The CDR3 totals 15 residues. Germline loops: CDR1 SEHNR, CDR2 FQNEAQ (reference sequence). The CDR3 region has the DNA TGTGCCAGCAGCCCCGGGACAGGGAGGAAAGAGACCCAGTACTTC. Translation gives CASSPGTGRKETQYF. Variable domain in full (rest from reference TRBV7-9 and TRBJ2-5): DTGVSQNPRHKITKRGQNVTFRCDPISEHNRLYWYRQTLGQGPEFLTYFQNEAQLEKSRLLSDRFSAERPKGSFSTLEIQRTEQGDSAMYLCASSPGTGRKETQYFGPGTRLLVL.

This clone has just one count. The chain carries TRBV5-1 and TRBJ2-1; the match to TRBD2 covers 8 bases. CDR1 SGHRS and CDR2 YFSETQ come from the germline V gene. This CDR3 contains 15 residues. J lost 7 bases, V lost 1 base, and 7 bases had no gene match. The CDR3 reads CASSLPAGVLNEQFF. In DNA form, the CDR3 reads TGCGCCAGCAGCTTGCCAGCGGGAGTGTTGAATGAGCAGTTCTTC.

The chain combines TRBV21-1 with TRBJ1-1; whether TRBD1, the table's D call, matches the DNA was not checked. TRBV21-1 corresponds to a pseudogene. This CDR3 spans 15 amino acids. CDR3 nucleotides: TGTGCCAGCAGCAGGACAGGGGCGCGAGGGACTGAAGCTTTCTTT. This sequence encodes CASSRTGARGTEAFF.

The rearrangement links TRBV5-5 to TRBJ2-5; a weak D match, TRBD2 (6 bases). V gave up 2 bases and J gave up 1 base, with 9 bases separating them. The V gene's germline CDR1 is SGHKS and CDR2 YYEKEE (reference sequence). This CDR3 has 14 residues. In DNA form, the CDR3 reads TGTGCCAGCAGCTTAGGAGGGAGCCAAGAGACCCAGTACTTC. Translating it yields CASSLGGSQETQYF.

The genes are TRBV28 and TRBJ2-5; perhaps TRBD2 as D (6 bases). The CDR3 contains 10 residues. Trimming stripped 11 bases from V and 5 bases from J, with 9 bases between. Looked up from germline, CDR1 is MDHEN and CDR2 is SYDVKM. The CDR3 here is CAAGWETQYF. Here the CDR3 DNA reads TGTGCCGCGGGATGGGAGACCCAGTACTTC.

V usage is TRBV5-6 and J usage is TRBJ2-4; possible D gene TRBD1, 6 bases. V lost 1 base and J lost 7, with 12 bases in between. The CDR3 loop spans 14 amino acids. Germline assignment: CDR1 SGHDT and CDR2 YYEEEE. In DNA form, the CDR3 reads TGTGCCAGCAGCTTGAAGGGGGTTAGGAACATTCAGTACTTC. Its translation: CASSLKGVRNIQYF. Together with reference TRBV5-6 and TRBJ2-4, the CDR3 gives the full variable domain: DAGVTQSPTHLIKTRGQQVTLRCSPKSGHDTVSWYQQALGQGPQFIFQYYEEEERQRGNFPDRFSGHQFPNYSSELNVNALLLGDSALYLCASSLKGVRNIQYFGAGTRLSVL.

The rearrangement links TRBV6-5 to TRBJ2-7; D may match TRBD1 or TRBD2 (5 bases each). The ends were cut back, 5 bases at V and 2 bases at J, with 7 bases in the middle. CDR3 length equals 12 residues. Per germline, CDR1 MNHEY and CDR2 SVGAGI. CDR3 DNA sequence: TGTGCCAGCAGTGGGACGGCCTACGAGCAGTACTTC. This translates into CASSGTAYEQYF.

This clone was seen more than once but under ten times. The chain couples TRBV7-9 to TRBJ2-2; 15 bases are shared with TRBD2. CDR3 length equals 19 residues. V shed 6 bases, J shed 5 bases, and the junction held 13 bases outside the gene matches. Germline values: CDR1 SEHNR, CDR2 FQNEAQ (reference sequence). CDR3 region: CASSPSGTSGGTGTGELFF. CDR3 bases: TGTGCCAGCAGTCCCTCCGGGACTAGCGGGGGGACCGGAACCGGGGAGCTGTTTTTT.

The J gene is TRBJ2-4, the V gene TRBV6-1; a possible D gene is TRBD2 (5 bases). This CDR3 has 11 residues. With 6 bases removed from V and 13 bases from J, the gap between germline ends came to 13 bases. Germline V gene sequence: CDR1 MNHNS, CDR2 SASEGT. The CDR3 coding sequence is TGTGCCAGCAGAAAGCAGGAGGCACAGTACTTC. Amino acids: CASRKQEAQYF.

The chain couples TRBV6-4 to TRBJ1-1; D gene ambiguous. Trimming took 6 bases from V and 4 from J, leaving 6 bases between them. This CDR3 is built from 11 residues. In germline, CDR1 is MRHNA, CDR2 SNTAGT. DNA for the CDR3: TGTGCCAGCAGGAAGGGCACTGAAGCTTTCTTT. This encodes CASRKGTEAFF.

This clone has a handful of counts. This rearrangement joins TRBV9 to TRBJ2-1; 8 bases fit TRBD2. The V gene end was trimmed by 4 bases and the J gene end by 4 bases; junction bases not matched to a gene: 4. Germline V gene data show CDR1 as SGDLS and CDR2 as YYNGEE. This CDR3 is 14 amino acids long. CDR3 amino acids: CASSLGLAYNEQFF. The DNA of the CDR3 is TGTGCCAGCAGCCTCGGACTAGCTTACAATGAGCAGTTCTTC.

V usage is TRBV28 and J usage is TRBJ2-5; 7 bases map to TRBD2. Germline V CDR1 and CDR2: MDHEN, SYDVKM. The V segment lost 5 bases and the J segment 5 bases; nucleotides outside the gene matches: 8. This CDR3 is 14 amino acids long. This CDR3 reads CASSPPRGWETQYF. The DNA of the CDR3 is TGTGCCAGCAGTCCGCCGCGGGGGTGGGAGACCCAGTACTTC.

The CDR3 here is CASSIGRSYEQYF. CDR3 nucleotide sequence: TGTGCCAGTAGTATTGGCAGATCCTACGAGCAGTACTTC. V is TRBV19 and J is TRBJ2-7, with no clear D. Trimming removed 3 bases from V and 1 base from J, with 7 bases in between. The CDR3 contains 13 residues. CDR1 LNHDA and CDR2 SQIVND come from the germline V gene (reference sequence). The full variable domain, its missing parts supplied by reference TRBV19 and TRBJ2-7, is DGGITQSPKYLFRKEGQNVTLSCEQNLNHDAMYWYRQDPGQGLRLIYYSQIVNDFQKGDIAEGYSVSREKKESFPLTVTSAQKNPTAFYLCASSIGRSYEQYFGPGTRLTVT.

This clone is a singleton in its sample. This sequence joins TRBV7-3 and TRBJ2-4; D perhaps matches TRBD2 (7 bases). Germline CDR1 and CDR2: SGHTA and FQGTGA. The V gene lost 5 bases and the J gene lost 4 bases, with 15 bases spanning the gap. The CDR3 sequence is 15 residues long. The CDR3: CASSQGPSGKNIQYF. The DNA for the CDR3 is TGTGCCAGCAGCCAGGGGCCTAGCGGTAAAAACATTCAGTACTTC.

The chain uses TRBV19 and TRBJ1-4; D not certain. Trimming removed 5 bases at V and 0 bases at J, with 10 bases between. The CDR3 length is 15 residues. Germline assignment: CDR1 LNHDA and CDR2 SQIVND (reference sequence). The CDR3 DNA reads TGTGCCAGTAGTTCCGGACGAGCAACTAATGAAAAACTGTTTTTT. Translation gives CASSSGRATNEKLFF.

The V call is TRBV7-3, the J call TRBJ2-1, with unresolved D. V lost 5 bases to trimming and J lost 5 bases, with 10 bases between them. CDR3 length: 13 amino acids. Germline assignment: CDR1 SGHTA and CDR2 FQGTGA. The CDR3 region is CASSALGNNEQFF. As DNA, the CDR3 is TGTGCCAGCAGCGCATTAGGGAACAATGAGCAGTTCTTC. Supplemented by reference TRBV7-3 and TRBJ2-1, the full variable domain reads GAGVSQTPSNKVTEKGKYVELRCDPISGHTALYWYRQSLGQGPEFLIYFQGTGAADDSGLPNDRFFAVRPEGSVSTLKIQRTERGDSAVYLCASSALGNNEQFFGPGTRLTVL.

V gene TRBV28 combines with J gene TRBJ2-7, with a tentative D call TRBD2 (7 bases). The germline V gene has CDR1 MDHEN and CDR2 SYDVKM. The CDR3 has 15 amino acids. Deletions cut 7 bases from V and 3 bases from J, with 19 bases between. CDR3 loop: CASTKPRGAHYEQYF. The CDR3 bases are TGTGCCAGCACTAAACCCCGGGGGGCGCACTACGAGCAGTACTTC. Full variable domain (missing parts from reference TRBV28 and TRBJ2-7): DVKVTQSSRYLVKRTGEKVFLECVQDMDHENMFWYRQDPGLGLRLIYFSYDVKMKEKGDIPEGYSVSREKKERFSLILESASTNQTSMYLCASTKPRGAHYEQYFGPGTRLTVT.

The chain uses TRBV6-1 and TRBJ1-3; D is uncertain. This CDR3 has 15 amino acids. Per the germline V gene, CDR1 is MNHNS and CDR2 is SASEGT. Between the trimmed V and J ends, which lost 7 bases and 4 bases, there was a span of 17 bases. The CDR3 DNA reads TGTGCCAGCACCCTGGAATTCGGGGTGGGAAACACCATATATTTT. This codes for CASTLEFGVGNTIYF.

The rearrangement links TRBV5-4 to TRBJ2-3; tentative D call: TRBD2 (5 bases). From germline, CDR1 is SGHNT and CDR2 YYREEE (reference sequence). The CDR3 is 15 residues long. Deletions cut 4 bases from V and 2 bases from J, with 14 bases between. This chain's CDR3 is CASSPGVILTDTQYF. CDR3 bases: TGTGCCAGCAGCCCCGGGGTAATCCTCACAGATACGCAGTATTTT.

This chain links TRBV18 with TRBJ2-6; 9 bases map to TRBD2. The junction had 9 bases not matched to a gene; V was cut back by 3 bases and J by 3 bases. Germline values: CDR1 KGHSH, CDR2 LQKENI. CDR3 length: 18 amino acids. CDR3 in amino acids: CASSPPGAGGLGANVLTF. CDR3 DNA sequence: TGTGCCAGCTCACCCCCCGGGGCGGGGGGGCTTGGGGCCAACGTCCTGACTTTC. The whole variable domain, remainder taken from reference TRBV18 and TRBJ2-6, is NAGVMQNPRHLVRRRGQEARLRCSPMKGHSHVYWYRQLPEEGLKFMVYLQKENIIDESGMPKERFSAEFPKEGPSILRIQQVVRGDSAAYFCASSPPGAGGLGANVLTFGAGSRLTVL.